This entry features one TCR beta chain sequence. V gave up 0 bases and J gave up 6 bases, with 16 bases separating them. This CDR3 is built from 15 residues. Germline values: CDR1 SGHRS, CDR2 YFSETQ. This sample is part of a study of blood T cell repertoires in COVID-19. Sequencing used immunoSEQ multiplex PCR; TCRdb keeps in-frame clones, though not all of them. The data show about 670,000 clones, with around 90% seen just once and under 0.3% held by the top ten. This receptor was identified in a woman between 18 and 30 years old with acute or convalescent COVID-19. The sequenced sample consisted of peripheral blood. This chain links TRBV5-1 with TRBJ2-7; tentatively, D is TRBD1 (6 bases). CDR3 sequence: CASSLDPGASGEQYF. The CDR3 bases are TGCGCCAGCAGCTTGGATCCAGGGGCGTCGGGCGAGCAGTACTTC.